The next 15 T cell receptor beta chains were all read from a single sample in a study of post-analysis software for immune sequencing data. Broader study findings: With TRBV5-6, TRBV5-1 and TRBV20-1 included, about 5 TRBV segments were more frequent in patients than in controls.

These TCRs' antigens remain unknown. Prepared TCR beta cDNA libraries contained unique molecular identifiers. One entry per CDR3 protein results from TCRdb running MiXCR on the PCR reads. The repertoire holds about 770,000 distinct CDR3 sequences, with roughly 50% as singletons. The sequenced material came from blood. The receptors were gathered from a girl aged 5-17 years with multiple sclerosis.

This rearrangement joins TRBV29-1 to TRBJ1-2; D not resolved. The CDR3 consists of 15 residues. Per the germline V gene, CDR1 is SQVTM and CDR2 is ANQGSEA. With 6 bases removed from V and 4 bases from J, the gap between germline ends came to 21 bases. The chain's CDR3 is CSVHIPRGSLYGYTF. In nucleotides, the CDR3 is TGCAGCGTCCACATTCCGCGCGGCAGCCTCTATGGCTACACCTTC.

The genes are TRBV7-8 and TRBJ2-3; D gene unclear. Germline CDR1 is SGHVS and CDR2 is FQNEAQ. This CDR3 region has 13 residues. The V end was cut by 1 base, the J end by 4 bases, with 6 bases between. CDR3 residues: CASSLGPSDTQYF. DNA of the CDR3: TGTGCCAGCAGCTTAGGCCCGTCAGATACGCAGTATTTT.

The chain employs TRBV28 and TRBJ2-7; the match to TRBD1 covers 7 bases. Trimming removed 5 bases from V and 0 bases from J; junction bases left unmatched: 7. CDR1 and CDR2 from the germline V gene are MDHEN and SYDVKM. The CDR3 runs 15 residues. In DNA form, the CDR3 reads TGTGCCAGCAGTGCCCTCGGGACAGTCTCCTACGAGCAGTACTTC. The encoded protein is CASSALGTVSYEQYF.

J is TRBJ2-5 and V is TRBV21-1; TRBD1 reflects the table's D call only, with no check against the DNA. TRBV21-1 corresponds to a pseudogene. The CDR3 has 15 amino acids. CDR3: CASSPGGGTQETQYF. CDR3 coding DNA: TGTGCCAGCAGCCCAGGTGGGGGGACCCAAGAGACCCAGTACTTC.

This rearrangement joins TRBV21-1 to TRBJ2-4. TRBV21-1 is tagged as a pseudogene. The length of the CDR3 is 15 residues. The CDR3 DNA reads TGTGCCAGCAGCAAAGTAGTGGCAGAGAAAAACATTCAGTACTTC. It encodes CASSKVVAEKNIQYF.

The chain recombines TRBV9 with TRBJ2-3; 9 nucleotides line up with TRBD2. Germline V gene sequence: CDR1 SGDLS, CDR2 YYNGEE. CDR3 length equals 15 residues. With V trimmed by 3 bases and J by 6 bases, 8 bases remained unmatched. CDR3 region: CASSGRGRAFDTQYF. CDR3 coding DNA: TGTGCCAGCAGCGGACGCGGGAGGGCCTTCGATACGCAGTATTTT. Together with reference TRBV9 and TRBJ2-3, the CDR3 gives the full variable domain: DSGVTQTPKHLITATGQRVTLRCSPRSGDLSVYWYQQSLDQGLQFLIQYYNGEERAKGNILERFSAQQFPDLHSELNLSSLELGDSALYFCASSGRGRAFDTQYFGPGTRLTVL.

This clonotype was seen repeatedly, ten times or more. The chain employs TRBV9 and TRBJ1-2; TRBD1 might be the D (5 bases). V lost 5 bases and J 5 bases, leaving 10 bases between the germline ends. The germline V gene encodes CDR1 SGDLS and CDR2 YYNGEE. The CDR3 length is 12 residues. The CDR3 sequence: CASSPPGYGYTF. DNA for the CDR3: TGTGCCAGCAGTCCCCCAGGGTATGGCTACACCTTC. Based on the CDR3 plus reference TRBV9 and TRBJ1-2, the full variable domain is DSGVTQTPKHLITATGQRVTLRCSPRSGDLSVYWYQQSLDQGLQFLIQYYNGEERAKGNILERFSAQQFPDLHSELNLSSLELGDSALYFCASSPPGYGYTFGSGTRLTVV.

This clonotype appeared a few times. CDR3 coding DNA: TGTGCCACCAGCCCAGAGTGGTTTGGAGCCATTTTTGGTGATACGCAGTATTTT. Protein product: CATSPEWFGAIFGDTQYF. V gene TRBV15 combines with J gene TRBJ2-3, with no clear D. The CDR3 has 18 residues. From germline, CDR1 is LNHNV and CDR2 YYDKDF (reference sequence). Trimming took off 5 bases at V and 6 bases at J, with 27 bases between the two ends.

The V call is TRBV3-1, the J call TRBJ2-7, with 10 bases lining up with TRBD2. The germline V gene encodes CDR1 LGHDT and CDR2 YNNKEL (reference sequence). The CDR3 has 16 amino acids. V was pared by 0 bases and J by 3 bases, with 5 bases of the junction left unmatched. The CDR3 loop is CASSQDQAGGFYEQYF. The CDR3 nucleotides read TGTGCCAGCAGCCAAGATCAAGCGGGAGGGTTCTACGAGCAGTACTTC.

This clonotype was counted a few times. V usage is TRBV6-5 and J usage is TRBJ2-7; TRBD2 matches 11 bases. This CDR3 spans 18 amino acids. With V trimmed by 2 bases and J by 2 bases, 11 bases remained unmatched. Germline V CDR1 and CDR2: MNHEY, SVGAGI. The CDR3 sequence is CASSYGKGGSGRAYEQYF. CDR3 nucleotide sequence: TGTGCCAGCAGTTACGGGAAGGGAGGTAGCGGGAGGGCCTACGAGCAGTACTTC.

The rearrangement uses TRBV7-9 and TRBJ2-1; maybe TRBD2 (6 bases). Germline CDR1 is SEHNR and CDR2 is FQNEAQ (reference sequence). Trimming pared 3 bases from V and 5 bases from J, leaving 11 bases between. The CDR3 runs 14 residues. The CDR3 spells CASSFGDSNNEQFF. The DNA of the CDR3 is TGTGCCAGCAGCTTCGGGGACTCGAACAATGAGCAGTTCTTC.

This clonotype appeared a few times. V gene TRBV25-1 combines with J gene TRBJ2-5; a weak D match, TRBD2 (5 bases). Deletions cut 7 bases from V and 1 base from J, with 16 bases between. The CDR3 is 15 amino acids. The germline gives CDR1 MGHDK, CDR2 SYGVNS. The CDR3 sequence is CASNPPGSGQETQYF. DNA for the CDR3: TGTGCCAGCAATCCCCCAGGAAGCGGCCAAGAGACCCAGTACTTC.

The chain joins TRBV5-1 to TRBJ1-1, with D hard to call. Trimming cost V 2 bases and J 0 bases, with 8 bases left between them. The V gene's germline CDR1 is SGHRS and CDR2 YFSETQ. There are 14 residues in the CDR3. CDR3 loop: CASSFWSMNTEAFF. CDR3 nucleotides: TGCGCCAGCAGCTTTTGGTCAATGAACACTGAAGCTTTCTTT. Combining the CDR3 with reference TRBV5-1 and TRBJ1-1 gives the whole variable domain KAGVTQTPRYLIKTRGQQVTLSCSPISGHRSVSWYQQTPGQGLQFLFEYFSETQRNKGNFPGRFSGRQFSNSRSEMNVSTLELGDSALYLCASSFWSMNTEAFFGQGTRLTVV.

The chain is built from TRBV5-1 and TRBJ1-1; the D is unclear. Germline CDR1 and CDR2: SGHRS and YFSETQ. CDR3 length: 16 amino acids. The V and J ends lost 4 bases and 6 bases respectively, with 22 bases between them. The CDR3 coding sequence is TGCGCCAGCAGCCTGAGAGGGTTACACGAGAGCGCTGAAGCTTTCTTT. This sequence encodes CASSLRGLHESAEAFF.

The rearrangement uses TRBV28 and TRBJ2-7; no clear D. There are 16 residues in the CDR3. Germline CDR1 MDHEN, CDR2 SYDVKM. V lost 5 bases and J 0 bases, leaving 17 bases between the germline ends. The CDR3, as DNA: TGTGCCAGCAGTCCACACGTGGCCCAAATCTCCTACGAGCAGTACTTC. Translating it yields CASSPHVAQISYEQYF.